These T cell receptor beta chains were read from a single sample in a study of T-cell reconstitution after alpha-beta-depleted transplantation in children. TCRdb re-called the PCR reads through MiXCR, storing one row per CDR3 protein. The sample lists about 580,000 distinct CDR3 sequences; roughly 23% were seen once. The specimen was PBMCs, mostly from graft donor cells, collected 360 days after TCRalphabeta/CD19-depleted stem cell transplant. The source is a boy under two years old who had a stem cell transplant for acute myeloid leukemia, so the T cells may come from the graft donor. The CDR3 runs from the conserved cysteine through the conserved F or W. The D gene is left open where the match is weak. Only some rows state a clone size, as once, few, many or a class for expanded clones.

d_gene: TRBD1; j_gene: TRBJ1-2; abundance: NA; v_gene: TRBV9; CDR3nt: TGTGCCAGCAGCGTTCAACCGACAGGGAACTATGGCTACACCTTC; CDR3aa: CASSVQPTGNYGYTF
d_gene: NA; j_gene: TRBJ1-1; abundance: many; v_gene: TRBV12-3/TRBV12-4; CDR3nt: TGTGCCAGCAGTTTCTCCACAGCTAACACTGAAGCTTTCTTT; CDR3aa: CASSFSTANTEAFF
d_gene: NA; j_gene: TRBJ1-6; abundance: NA; v_gene: TRBV7-2; CDR3nt: TGTGCCAGCAGCTGGGGACGGTGGGATTCACCCCTCCACTTT; CDR3aa: CASSWGRWDSPLHF
d_gene: NA; j_gene: TRBJ1-1; abundance: NA; v_gene: TRBV20-1; CDR3nt: TGCAGTGCTAGAGGCAGGGGCGCAAAGGGCACTGAAGCTTTCTTT; CDR3aa: CSARGRGAKGTEAFF
d_gene: NA; j_gene: TRBJ2-7; abundance: NA; v_gene: TRBV7-9; CDR3nt: TGTGCCAGCAGCTTAGTTGCCGGTGGCGAGCAGTACTTC; CDR3aa: CASSLVAGGEQYF
d_gene: TRBD2; j_gene: TRBJ2-3; abundance: few; v_gene: TRBV20-1; CDR3nt: TGCAGTGCTAGAGCATTCTTAGCGGGGGCGAGAGATACGCAGTATTTT; CDR3aa: CSARAFLAGARDTQYF
d_gene: TRBD2; j_gene: TRBJ2-7; abundance: few; v_gene: TRBV29-1; CDR3nt: TGCAGCGTATCAGAGGGGACTAGAAATAGGAAGCAGTACTTC; CDR3aa: CSVSEGTRNRKQYF
d_gene: NA; j_gene: TRBJ2-2; abundance: many; v_gene: TRBV11-2; CDR3nt: TGTGCCAGCAGCCCCCGGGCCAGCACCGGGGAGCTGTTTTTT; CDR3aa: CASSPRASTGELFF
d_gene: TRBD2; j_gene: TRBJ2-1; abundance: NA; v_gene: TRBV12-3/TRBV12-4; CDR3nt: TGTGCCAGCACTCCCGGGGGGAGCGGGAATGAGCAGTTCTTC; CDR3aa: CASTPGGSGNEQFF
d_gene: NA; j_gene: TRBJ1-5; abundance: few; v_gene: TRBV20-1; CDR3nt: TGCAGTGCTAGATACACCGCCAATCAGCCCCAGCATTTT; CDR3aa: CSARYTANQPQHF
d_gene: TRBD1; j_gene: TRBJ1-1; abundance: once; v_gene: TRBV19; CDR3nt: TGTGCCAGTAAAGAATCGGGACAGGGAAACACTGAAGCTTTCTTT; CDR3aa: CASKESGQGNTEAFF
d_gene: NA; j_gene: TRBJ2-1; abundance: few; v_gene: TRBV20-1; CDR3nt: TGCAGTGCTAGAGATCCTGGAGGAGCTGGCTACAATGAGCAGTTCTTC; CDR3aa: CSARDPGGAGYNEQFF
d_gene: TRBD1; j_gene: TRBJ1-4; abundance: many; v_gene: TRBV5-5; CDR3nt: TGTGCCAGCAGCTTGGTCGACAGGGTCTATGAAAAACTGTTTTTT; CDR3aa: CASSLVDRVYEKLFF
d_gene: TRBD2; j_gene: TRBJ2-3; abundance: few; v_gene: TRBV15; CDR3nt: TGTGCCACCAGCAGAGATCCCCCCGCTCAGGGAGGGACGGGGCCAGATACGCAGTATTTT; CDR3aa: CATSRDPPAQGGTGPDTQYF
d_gene: NA; j_gene: TRBJ2-1; abundance: few; v_gene: TRBV6-1; CDR3nt: TGTGCCAGCGGGTTAAGCTCCTACAATGAGCAGTTCTTC; CDR3aa: CASGLSSYNEQFF
d_gene: NA; j_gene: TRBJ2-5; abundance: NA; v_gene: TRBV24-1; CDR3nt: TGTGCCACCAGTGATTTGCAAGAAAACCGCGGGGAGACCCAGTACTTC; CDR3aa: CATSDLQENRGETQYF
d_gene: NA; j_gene: TRBJ2-4; abundance: NA; v_gene: TRBV6-5; CDR3nt: TGTGCCAGCCGGCAGGGTCAAAACATTCAGTACTTC; CDR3aa: CASRQGQNIQYF
d_gene: NA; j_gene: TRBJ1-3; abundance: many; v_gene: TRBV12-3/TRBV12-4; CDR3nt: TGTGCCAGCAGTACCCACAGGCTGAGCTCTGGAAACACCATATATTTT; CDR3aa: CASSTHRLSSGNTIYF
d_gene: NA; j_gene: TRBJ2-5; abundance: NA; v_gene: TRBV20-1; CDR3nt: TGCAGTGCTAGCCAGCCTGGAATTGTGTACTTC; CDR3aa: CSASQPGIVYF
d_gene: TRBD1; j_gene: TRBJ2-1; abundance: NA; v_gene: TRBV6-5; CDR3nt: TGTGCCAGCAGTTACTCTGGACAGGGGAGGAAAGAGCAGTTCTTC; CDR3aa: CASSYSGQGRKEQFF
d_gene: NA; j_gene: TRBJ2-7; abundance: once; v_gene: TRBV7-6; CDR3nt: TGTGCCAGCAGCCCCGATGACCGGGGGATTTACGAGCAGTACTTC; CDR3aa: CASSPDDRGIYEQYF
d_gene: NA; j_gene: TRBJ2-3; abundance: NA; v_gene: TRBV5-5; CDR3nt: TGTGCCAGCAGCTTGGTGGGGACTGTTGATACGCAGTATTTT; CDR3aa: CASSLVGTVDTQYF
d_gene: TRBD1; j_gene: TRBJ2-1; abundance: NA; v_gene: TRBV7-3; CDR3nt: TGTGCCAGCAGCTACGACAGGGGTCTCTACAATGAGCAGTTCTTC; CDR3aa: CASSYDRGLYNEQFF